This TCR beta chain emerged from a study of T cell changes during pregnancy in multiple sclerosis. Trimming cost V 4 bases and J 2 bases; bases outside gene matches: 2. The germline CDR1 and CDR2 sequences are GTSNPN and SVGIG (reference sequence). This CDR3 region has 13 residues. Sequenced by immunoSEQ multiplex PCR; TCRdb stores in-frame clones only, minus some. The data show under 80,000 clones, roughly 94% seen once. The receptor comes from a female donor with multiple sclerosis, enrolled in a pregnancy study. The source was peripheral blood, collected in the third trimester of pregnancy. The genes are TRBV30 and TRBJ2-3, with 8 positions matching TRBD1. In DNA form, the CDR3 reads TGTGCCTGGAACAGGGGGGACACAGATACGCAGTATTTT. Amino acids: CAWNRGDTDTQYF.